This TCR beta chain emerged from a study of PD-1 blockade in mismatch repair-deficient tumors. Study-wide context: Patients had fewer than 15 mismatch repair-deficient cancer types and were previously treated and progressing.

Measured with immunoSEQ multiplex PCR; TCRdb has only the in-frame clones, and not every one. In the table there are 75,000 to 85,000 clones, approximately 81% of which are singletons. The study, taken as a whole, reports: After pembrolizumab, tumor-resident clones rose rapidly, then generally contracted before radiologic responses.

A remark on this clone: Its antigen is as yet unknown.

Germline CDR1 MDHEN, CDR2 SYDVKM. The CDR3 is made up of 11 amino acids. The V and J ends lost 3 bases and 4 bases respectively, with 2 bases between them. The sequence was obtained from an adult with mismatch repair-deficient cancer. This specimen was peripheral blood, taken 12 weeks after starting pembrolizumab. The chain recombines TRBV28 with TRBJ2-3; the D is unclear. CDR3 DNA sequence: TGTGCCAGCAGTTTCGCAGATACGCAGTATTTT. Protein: CASSFADTQYF.